This T cell receptor beta chain was found in a study of shared clonotypes between healthy human individuals (dated by TCRdb to between 2020 and 2021). For the wider study: Three men and a couple of women, aged 18 to 49 years, made up the cohort. Between about 0.9 and 8.9 billion PBMCs per donor were obtained by leukapheresis. To increase sequencing depth and limit assay-specific biases, different laboratories used diverse techniques to prepare libraries and sequence TCR repertoires. Per donor, three plates each were used for CD4 naive and CD4 memory, two for CD8 naive, and one for CD8 memory. To estimate repertoire size and how much clonotypes are shared between individuals, the study performed deep sequencing of blood TCR repertoires from 4 to 6 healthy adults. What the authors observed across the whole study: Sampling was restricted to blood, and TCR repertoires in tissue are likely to differ from TCR repertoires in blood. When several donors were compared, the shared fraction of clonotypes was approximately 5% for naive CD4, 3.5% to 4% for naive CD8, more than 2% for memory CD4, and 0.35% to 0.5% for memory CD8. Based on pairwise subsampling, the degree of clonotype sharing among donors was expected to be affected by sequencing depth. Even with the large sequencing depth, rarefaction of the sorted-subset datasets indicated that sequencing was incomplete. The small number of donors limited the genetic and exposure-history diversity represented. Estimated clonotype richness was generally larger for naive than for memory subsets. Clonotypes shared by all four sorted-subset donors showed higher generation probabilities than non-shared clonotypes.

According to the germline V gene, CDR1 reads SGHRS and CDR2 reads YFSETQ. V is cut back by 6 bases and J by 1 base, with 9 bases in the junction unmatched. The CDR3 holds 15 amino acids from the cysteine to the phenylalanine. This entry keeps only the CDR3 DNA: 45 bases, framed from base 1. Donors were healthy HIV-negative adults with no recently reported acute infections or vaccinations. Every donor was a Caucasian adult residing in Nashville, Tennessee, USA. CD4+ T cells were enriched through magnetic negative selection, after which naive cells were positively selected on CD45RA and the remaining negative fraction served as the memory subset. Blood was obtained by leukapheresis, after which PBMCs were separated by Ficoll-Histopaque density gradient centrifugation and cryopreserved in liquid nitrogen vapor phase. Analytical flow cytometry was used to check the purity and quantity of every magnetically sorted T cell population. Each sorted fraction had its genomic DNA isolated and then quantified by UV absorbance on a Nanodrop 2000c.

Using the deep immunoSEQ assay, multiplex PCR amplified TCR CDR3 regions from genomic DNA. Extracted genomic DNA from each cell subset was spread evenly across all wells of several immunoSEQ 96-well plates, with each plate serving as a replicate. For sorted subsets, approximately 200 ng of genomic DNA, equivalent to around 30,000 T cell genomes, went into each replicate PCR. Purified libraries were measured with a Qubit 3.0 fluorometer, size-checked on a Bioanalyzer 2100, and measured again with the KAPA Library Quantification kit. Every immunoSEQ 96-well plate was sequenced on a dedicated single-read 150-cycle Illumina NextSeq 550 flow cell. The authors' pipeline ran thus. Because the immunoSEQ output held only junctional sequences and lacked quality scores, the filtering could not match the filtering applied to full-length reads. Sequences were annotated with PyIR, a Python wrapper for IgBLAST v1.9, and V/J genes and CDR3 were assigned using IMGT germline references. Reads were removed for weak V/J assignments (E-value above 1e-6), missing CDR3, stop codons, out-of-frame junctions, or ambiguous translated residues. V3J clonotypes were defined as sequences sharing an identical inferred V gene, J gene, and CDR3 amino acid sequence. Percentage overlap between repertoires was calculated by dividing the number of shared unique clonotypes by the size of the smaller repertoire. Richness of each repertoire was evaluated using RTK rarefaction, the Chao1 estimator, and Recon v2.1 estimates of unobserved clonotypes. Generation probabilities were computed with OLGA for all TCRbeta clonotypes obtained by the gDNA method from several donors. This is the immuneACCESS table as TCRdb keeps it, with only in-frame sequences that have V and J called. A part of the clones is gone; compared with another copy, unresolved V genes explain less than half, and the rest is unexplained. The D gene and trimming were derived from the DNA, and the V and J assignments and clone size from that table. Recorded for this sample are some 1 million clones; approximately 76% of them occurred a single time. The ten largest account for roughly 1.4% of the sample.

Details on this clone: Its cognate antigen has yet to be identified. Per-nucleotide qualities are absent, and no much larger clonotype sits a single base away.

This sequence originates from a man aged 18 to 30 in good health. The sequence is built from TRBV5-1 and TRBJ1-1; TRBD1 lines up with 7 middle nucleotides. The sample taken for sequencing was memory CD4+ T cells sorted from blood. In light of the paper, this sample's cell subset or site label describes: CD45RA-negative fraction. The CDR3 in this case is CASTGGHLGNTEAFF. The DNA is TGCGCCAGCACAGGGGGGCACCTTGGGAACACTGAAGCTTTCTTT.